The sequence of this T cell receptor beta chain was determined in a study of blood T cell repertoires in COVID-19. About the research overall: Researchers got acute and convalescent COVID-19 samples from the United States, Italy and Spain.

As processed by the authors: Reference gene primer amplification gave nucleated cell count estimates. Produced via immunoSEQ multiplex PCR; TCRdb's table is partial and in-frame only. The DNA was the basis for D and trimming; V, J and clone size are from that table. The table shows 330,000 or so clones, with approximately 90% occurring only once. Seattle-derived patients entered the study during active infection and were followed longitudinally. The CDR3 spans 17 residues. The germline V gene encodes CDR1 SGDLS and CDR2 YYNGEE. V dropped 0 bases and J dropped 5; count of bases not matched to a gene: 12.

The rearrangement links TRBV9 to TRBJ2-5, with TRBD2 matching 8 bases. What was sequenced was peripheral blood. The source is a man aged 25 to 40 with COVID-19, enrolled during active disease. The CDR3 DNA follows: TGTGCCAGCAGCGTAGAGGTTAGCGGGGTCCCTCCGGAGACCCAGTACTTC. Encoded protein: CASSVEVSGVPPETQYF.